This T cell receptor (beta chain) came from a study of T cell responses to AZD1222 COVID-19 vaccine. Study outcomes and limitations: Seropositive at baseline were only five or six AZD1222 recipients. Spike-specific TCR breadth rose after two AZD1222 doses, and depth rose as well. It should be noted that donors were predominantly white British and more often female, and clonal diversity was possibly underestimated. Reportedly, close to half of spike-specific TCRs are directed against unmutated variant regions.

Using immunoSEQ multiplex PCR, the repertoire was profiled, and TCRdb retains in-frame clones only, with some absent. The table has 100,000 to 120,000 clones, about 88% seen once. Note on this clone: Its target is unknown.

The material was peripheral blood, obtained on day 0 of AZD1222 vaccination. This clonotype was obtained from an adult in good health.

The CDR3 region is CASSVGSSGRSYEQYF. The CDR3 DNA reads TGTGCCAGCAGCGTAGGGTCTAGCGGGAGATCTTACGAGCAGTACTTC. V gene TRBV9 combines with J gene TRBJ2-7; 10 positions match TRBD2. V gave up 0 bases and J gave up 4 bases; unmatched junction bases: 7. In germline, CDR1 is SGDLS, CDR2 YYNGEE. The CDR3 has 16 amino acids.